The T cell receptor (beta chain) described here comes from a study of T-cell memory formation after mild COVID-19. TCRdb passed the 5' RACE reads through MiXCR, listing each CDR3 protein once. The table records approximately 210,000 distinct CDR3 sequences, 18% of them present only once. In its sample, this clonotype was seen a few times. Its antigen remains unknown. Whole-study results and caveats: That cross-reactive memory joined was suggested by some responding clones appearing in pre-infection memory.

Looked up from germline, CDR1 is DFQATT and CDR2 is SNEGSKA (reference sequence). Trimming removed 6 bases at V and 0 bases at J, with 18 bases between. This CDR3 is 16 amino acids long. The TCR was taken from an adult woman who had mild COVID-19 (a few samples of this study predate the infection). Cell type and time point are not known. This chain joins TRBV20-1 and TRBJ2-1; tentatively, D is TRBD1 (5 bases). Sequencing input: PBMCs or a T cell subset sorted from them (not recorded which). CDR3 residues: CSANRKGVASYNEQFF. The CDR3 DNA reads TGCAGTGCCAACAGGAAAGGGGTCGCCTCCTACAATGAGCAGTTCTTC.